This T cell receptor beta chain was sequenced in a study of radiation and T cells in renal cell carcinoma. V was shortened by 0 bases and J by 3 bases, with 9 bases between the two germline ends. Germline CDR1 and CDR2: SGHTA and FQGNSA. The CDR3 is made up of 14 amino acids. Using immunoSEQ multiplex PCR, the repertoire was profiled, and TCRdb retains in-frame clones only, with some absent. Of some 150,000 clones listed, approximately 90% are singletons. Study-wide points: Baseline intratumoral clonotype presence is unknown without pretreatment biopsies.

In regard to this clone: Its specificity is not known.

Indicated time point: blood 2 weeks post-SBRT. Treatment defined: 15 Gy SBRT to primary tumor, nephrectomy 4 weeks later. Serial blood draws occurred at baseline and 2 and 4 weeks post-SBRT. The source of this sequence is a woman aged 45-59 years with renal cell carcinoma. The V call is TRBV7-2, the J call TRBJ2-7; maybe TRBD2 (5 bases). The input for sequencing was blood, taken from a patient whose treatment included radiotherapy and nephrectomy. The CDR3 DNA reads TGTGCCAGCAGCTTAGCGAGGGTCGACTACGAGCAGTACTTC. It yields the protein CASSLARVDYEQYF.